Following are 5 T cell receptor beta chains from one sample sequenced in a study of CD8+CD57+ T cells in acquired aplastic anemia (dated by TCRdb to the late 2010s). Instrument on record: Illumina HiSeq 2000. Genomic DNA served as template for TCR beta VDJ combination and CDR3 sequence profiling. TCRdb redid the processing of the public reads, applying fastp at Q25 and MiXCR, and retained in-frame beta chains. Duplicate CDR3 protein sequences are folded into a single record with the most common DNA and genes. The sample table lists about 160,000 distinct CDR3 sequences, around 40% of them with a count of one. The top ten hold about 1.1% of the sample. The sequencing input was sorted CD4+, CD8+, or CD8+CD57+ T cells (not recorded which) from PBMCs. These TCRs come from a human donor in good health.

This clonotype was seen repeatedly, ten times or more. The chain uses TRBV18 and TRBJ2-5; D is perhaps TRBD1 (6 bases). From germline, CDR1 is KGHSH and CDR2 LQKENI. Trimming cost V 3 bases and J 2 bases, with 10 bases left between them. The CDR3 sequence is 14 residues long. The DNA of the CDR3 is TGTGCCAGCTCACCGGGACATCTTCAAGAGACCCAGTACTTC. The encoded protein is CASSPGHLQETQYF. The variable domain in full, completed from reference TRBV18 and TRBJ2-5, reads NAGVMQNPRHLVRRRGQEARLRCSPMKGHSHVYWYRQLPEEGLKFMVYLQKENIIDESGMPKERFSAEFPKEGPSILRIQQVVRGDSAAYFCASSPGHLQETQYFGPGTRLLVL.

V and J are TRBV10-3 and TRBJ2-3, with 11 nucleotides matching TRBD2. Germline CDR1 reads ENHRY; CDR2 reads SYGVKD. This CDR3 has 16 amino acids. V shed 6 bases and J 4 bases; nucleotides not matched to a gene: 9. CDR3 amino acids: CAIRKGVAGGSDTQYF. The CDR3 DNA sequence: TGTGCCATCAGAAAGGGGGTAGCGGGAGGGTCAGATACGCAGTATTTT.

This chain links TRBV18 with TRBJ1-5, with 8 bases lining up with TRBD1. The V gene end was trimmed by 3 bases and the J gene end by 3 bases; junction bases not matched to a gene: 13. The V gene's germline CDR1 is KGHSH and CDR2 LQKENI. This CDR3 contains 18 residues. In DNA form, the CDR3 reads TGTGCCAGCTCACCGCCCCCTAAAACAGGGGGTTACAATCAGCCCCAGCATTTT. The encoded protein is CASSPPPKTGGYNQPQHF.

The V call is TRBV6-2 or TRBV6-3, the J call TRBJ2-7; D call uncertain. Germline CDR1 MNHEY, CDR2 SVGEGT. This CDR3 is 15 amino acids long. Trimming removed 2 bases from V and 3 bases from J, with 14 bases in between. The CDR3 loop reads CASSYGSGAIYEQYF. The CDR3 DNA follows: TGTGCCAGCAGTTACGGTAGTGGCGCCATCTACGAGCAGTACTTC.

The sample holds many counts of this clonotype. The J gene is TRBJ1-2, the V gene TRBV20-1, with D unclear. Deletions cut 0 bases from V and 6 bases from J, with 8 bases between. Looked up from germline, CDR1 is DFQATT and CDR2 is SNEGSKA (reference sequence). The CDR3 is made up of 12 amino acids. DNA of the CDR3: TGCAGTGCTAGAGACCACGCGGATGGCTACACCTTC. It yields the protein CSARDHADGYTF.